A single sample is the source of the 14 T cell receptor beta chains below, sequenced in a study of persistence of HIV-infected CD4 T cells. No cognate antigen is known for these TCRs. The libraries were made with immunoSEQ version 4 in survey mode. Only in-frame clones appear in the TCRdb table, and some are missing; sequencing was by immunoSEQ multiplex PCR. The sample comprises about 46,000 clones, 85% to 90% of which are singletons, and around 3.4% rests with the top ten. This nonspecific control used anti-CD3/anti-CD28 bead stimulation of CD4+ T cells. Sorting of responding CD4+ T cells relied on upregulated CD40 ligand together with CD69. This sample comprised CD4+ T cells sorted from PBMCs after roughly 17-hour stimulation, obtained from a patient who received antiretroviral therapy. The receptors shown here come from an adult woman with HIV who was CMV-seropositive.

This rearrangement joins TRBV19 to TRBJ1-2; 8 bases fit TRBD1. CDR3 size: 14 residues. Germline loops: CDR1 LNHDA, CDR2 SQIVND (reference sequence). Trimming removed 5 bases from V and 6 bases from J; junction bases left unmatched: 8. The CDR3 bases are TGTGCCAGTAGTCGTCTGGCAGGGGGCGATGGCTACACCTTC. This sequence encodes CASSRLAGGDGYTF.

The J gene is TRBJ1-2, the V gene TRBV3-1 (or the pseudogene TRBV3-2); 7 bases agree with TRBD1. Germline CDR1 LGHDT, CDR2 YNNKEL (reference sequence). CDR3 length: 16 residues. V was pared by 2 bases and J by 5 bases, with 11 bases of the junction left unmatched. For the CDR3, the DNA is TGTGCCAGCAGCCAATTCTTACCGGGACAGAAATATGGCTACACCTTC. As protein: CASSQFLPGQKYGYTF.

J is TRBJ2-1 and V is TRBV24-1; 10 nucleotides match TRBD1. From germline, CDR1 is KGHDR and CDR2 SFDVKD. The CDR3 covers 14 residues. The trim removed 7 bases at V and 5 bases at J, leaving 4 bases unmatched. CDR3 coding DNA: TGTGCCACCAGGTGGGACAGGGGAGACAATGAGCAGTTCTTC. Its translation is CATRWDRGDNEQFF.

The V and J genes are TRBV5-1 and TRBJ2-1, with 16 bases lining up with TRBD2. The J segment lost 7 bases and the V segment lost 4 bases, leaving 14 bases of the junction unmatched. Germline CDR1 is SGHRS and CDR2 is YFSETQ. The CDR3 length is 19 residues. CDR3 coding DNA: TGCGCCAGCAGCAGTACTCCCGGGACTAGCGGGAGGGCCTGGAATGAGCAGTTCTTC. Its translation is CASSSTPGTSGRAWNEQFF.

The V call is TRBV30, the J call TRBJ1-6; no firm D call. The germline V gene encodes CDR1 GTSNPN and CDR2 SVGIG (reference sequence). V was clipped by 3 bases and J by 10 bases, with 10 bases between them. The CDR3 runs 12 residues. This CDR3 is CAWSSGGSPLHF. CDR3 bases: TGTGCCTGGAGCTCAGGAGGATCACCCCTCCACTTT.

The J gene is TRBJ1-5, the V gene TRBV28, with D possibly matching TRBD1 (5 bases). The CDR3 consists of 18 residues. Trimming removed 3 bases at V and 1 base at J, with 19 bases between. Germline loops: CDR1 MDHEN, CDR2 SYDVKM. CDR3 sequence reads: CASSFGLRGSVSNQPQHF. As DNA, the CDR3 is TGTGCCAGCAGTTTTGGACTGCGGGGGAGTGTAAGCAATCAGCCCCAGCATTTT.

This clone was seen a few times. The chain couples TRBV3-1 (or the pseudogene TRBV3-2) to TRBJ1-5, with 7 bases identical to TRBD1. V shed 2 bases and J 7 bases; nucleotides not matched to a gene: 8. The CDR3 is made up of 15 amino acids. The V gene's germline CDR1 is LGHDT and CDR2 YNNKEL (reference sequence). CDR3 region: CASSQSTGEWQPQHF. CDR3 coding DNA: TGTGCCAGCAGCCAATCCACAGGGGAATGGCAGCCCCAGCATTTT.

The rearrangement joins TRBV5-1 to TRBJ1-1, with no clear D. CDR1 SGHRS and CDR2 YFSETQ come from the germline V gene. Trimming pared 4 bases from V and 1 base from J, leaving 17 bases between. The CDR3 runs 16 residues. The CDR3 DNA follows: TGCGCCAGCAGCGCAATAAACATCCAACAGAACACTGAAGCTTTCTTT. It codes for CASSAINIQQNTEAFF.

The J gene is TRBJ1-1, the V gene TRBV25-1, with 8 bases identical to TRBD1. This CDR3 contains 14 residues. The trim removed 5 bases at V and 0 bases at J, leaving 2 bases unmatched. Germline CDR1 reads MGHDK; CDR2 reads SYGVNS. The CDR3 protein is CASSMTGVNTEAFF. The CDR3 nucleotides read TGTGCCAGCAGTATGACAGGGGTGAACACTGAAGCTTTCTTT.

The table lists this clone with a few counts. The V and J genes are TRBV2 and TRBJ1-1; 11 nucleotides agree with TRBD1. This CDR3 spans 14 amino acids. Germline V gives CDR1 SNHLY, CDR2 FYNNEI. J gave up 10 bases and V 5 bases, and 9 bases lay outside the gene matches. The CDR3 nucleotides are TGTGCCAGCAGTTTTTCTGGACAGGGGGCTGCAGCTTTCTTT. Translation: CASSFSGQGAAAFF.

V is TRBV9 and J is TRBJ1-2; weak D call: TRBD1 (5 bases). Germline lookup yields CDR1 SGDLS and CDR2 YYNGEE. The length of the CDR3 is 15 residues. Between the trimmed V and J ends, which lost 0 bases and 8 bases, there was a span of 17 bases. CDR3 bases: TGTGCCAGCAGCGTAGAGGGACGCTTGGGAGGAGGCTACACCTTC. Encoded protein: CASSVEGRLGGGYTF. Full variable domain (remainder filled in from reference TRBV9 and TRBJ1-2): DSGVTQTPKHLITATGQRVTLRCSPRSGDLSVYWYQQSLDQGLQFLIQYYNGEERAKGNILERFSAQQFPDLHSELNLSSLELGDSALYFCASSVEGRLGGGYTFGSGTRLTVV.

The genes are TRBV20-1 and TRBJ1-4; D unresolved. The CDR3 contains 15 residues. V lost 3 bases, J lost 0 bases, and 11 bases lay in between. Looked up from germline, CDR1 is DFQATT and CDR2 is SNEGSKA (reference sequence). The CDR3 spells CSASQRSTTNEKLFF. In nucleotides, the CDR3 is TGCAGTGCTAGTCAGAGGTCCACAACTAATGAAAAACTGTTTTTT.

V usage is TRBV13 and J usage is TRBJ2-5; D not certain. Trimming took off 0 bases at V and 4 bases at J, with 6 bases between the two ends. This CDR3 region has 13 residues. CDR1 PRHDT and CDR2 FYEKMQ come from the germline V gene (reference sequence). CDR3 coding DNA: TGTGCCAGCAGCTTAGGCTGGGGAGAGACCCAGTACTTC. Its protein is CASSLGWGETQYF.

This clone has just one count. The chain combines TRBV6-4 with TRBJ1-2; D perhaps matches TRBD1 (5 bases). Germline assignment: CDR1 MRHNA and CDR2 SNTAGT. The CDR3 loop spans 14 amino acids. The V end was cut by 3 bases, the J end by 5 bases, with 13 bases between. The CDR3 reads CASSDWGREYGYTF. The CDR3, as DNA: TGTGCCAGCAGTGATTGGGGGAGGGAATATGGCTACACCTTC.